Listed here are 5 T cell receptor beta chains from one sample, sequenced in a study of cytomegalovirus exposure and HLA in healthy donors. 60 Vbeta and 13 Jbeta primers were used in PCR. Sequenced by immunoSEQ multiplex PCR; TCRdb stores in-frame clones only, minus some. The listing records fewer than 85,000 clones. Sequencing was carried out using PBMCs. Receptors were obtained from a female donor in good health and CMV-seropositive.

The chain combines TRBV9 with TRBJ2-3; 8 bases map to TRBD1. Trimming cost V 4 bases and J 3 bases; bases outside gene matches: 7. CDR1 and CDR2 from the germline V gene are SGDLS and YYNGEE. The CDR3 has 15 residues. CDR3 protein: CASSTRTGLTDTQYF. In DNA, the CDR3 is TGTGCCAGCAGCACCCGGACAGGGTTGACAGATACGCAGTATTTT.

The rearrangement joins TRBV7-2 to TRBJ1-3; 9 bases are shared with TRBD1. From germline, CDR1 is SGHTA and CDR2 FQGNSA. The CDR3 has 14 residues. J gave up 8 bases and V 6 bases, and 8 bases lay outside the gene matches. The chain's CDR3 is CASRPQGAMDTIYF. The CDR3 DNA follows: TGTGCCAGCAGGCCACAGGGGGCTATGGACACCATATATTTT.

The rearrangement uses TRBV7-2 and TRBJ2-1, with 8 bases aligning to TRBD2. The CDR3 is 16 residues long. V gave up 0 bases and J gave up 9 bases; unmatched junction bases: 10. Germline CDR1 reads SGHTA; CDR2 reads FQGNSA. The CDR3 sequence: CASSLAGGSGDGEQFF. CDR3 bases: TGTGCCAGCAGCTTAGCTGGGGGTAGCGGGGACGGTGAGCAGTTCTTC.

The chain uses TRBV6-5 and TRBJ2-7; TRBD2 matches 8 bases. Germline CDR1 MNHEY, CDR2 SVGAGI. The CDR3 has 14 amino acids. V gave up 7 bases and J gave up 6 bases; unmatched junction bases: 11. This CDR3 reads CASTKVGRAVEQYF. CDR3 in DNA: TGTGCCAGCACTAAGGTCGGGAGGGCCGTCGAGCAGTACTTC.

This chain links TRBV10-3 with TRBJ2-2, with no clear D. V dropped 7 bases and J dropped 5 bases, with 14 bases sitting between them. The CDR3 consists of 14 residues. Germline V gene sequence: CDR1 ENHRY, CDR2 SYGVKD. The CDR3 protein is CAITITLGTGELFF. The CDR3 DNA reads TGTGCCATCACGATCACCCTAGGAACCGGGGAGCTGTTTTTT.